This record concerns one TCR beta chain sequence. Its antigen specificity is not known. The input lacks base qualities; no much larger clone sits a single base away. Using the deep immunoSEQ assay, TCR CDR3 regions were amplified from genomic DNA by multiplex PCR. For each cell subset, the extracted genomic DNA was distributed evenly across all wells of several immunoSEQ 96-well plates, and each plate served as one replicate. For sorted subsets, each replicate PCR was loaded with approximately 200 ng genomic DNA, equivalent to 30,000 or so T cell genomes. The purified libraries were quantified using a Qubit 3.0 fluorometer, sized with a Bioanalyzer 2100, and then quantified again using the KAPA Library Quantification kit. A separate single-read 150-cycle Illumina NextSeq 550 flow cell was used to sequence each immunoSEQ 96-well plate. The paper's data handling went like this. The immunoSEQ output contained only junctional sequences without quality scores, so filtering could not match that applied to full-length reads. Sequences were annotated with PyIR, a Python wrapper for IgBLAST v1.9, using IMGT germline references to assign V/J genes and CDR3. Reads with weak V/J assignments (E-value above 1e-6), missing CDR3, stop codons, out-of-frame junctions, or ambiguous translated residues were removed. V3J clonotypes were defined by identical inferred V gene, J gene, and CDR3 amino acid sequence. Percentage overlap between repertoires was computed as shared unique clonotypes divided by the size of the smaller repertoire. RTK rarefaction, the Chao1 estimator, and Recon v2.1 estimates of unobserved clonotypes were used to assess repertoire richness. Generation probabilities for all TCRbeta clonotypes obtained by the gDNA method from a few donors were computed using OLGA. TCRdb mirrors the immuneACCESS table, restricted to in-frame sequences. Some clones are absent from its copies; in checked studies, under half trace to an unresolved V gene, and the reason for the others is unknown. The V and J calls and clone size are taken from that table; D and trimming were inferred from the DNA. Recorded for this sample are roughly 2 million clones; approximately 96% of them occurred a single time. Less than 0.15% of the sample is in the top ten clones.

The donors were healthy, HIV-negative adults who had no recently reported acute infections or vaccinations. All donors were Caucasian adults living in Nashville, Tennessee, USA. CD4+ T cells were enriched through magnetic negative selection, after which naive cells were positively selected on CD45RA and the remaining negative fraction served as the memory subset. After blood collection by leukapheresis, PBMCs were isolated using Ficoll-Histopaque density gradient centrifugation and then cryopreserved in the vapor phase of liquid nitrogen. Purity and quantity of every magnetically sorted T cell population were checked by analytical flow cytometry. Genomic DNA was isolated from every sorted fraction and measured by UV absorbance on a Nanodrop 2000c. This entry belongs to a study of shared clonotypes between healthy human individuals (dated by TCRdb to about 2020). For context, the study as a whole: The cohort comprised two women and a few men aged 18 to 49 years. Per donor, leukapheresis produced somewhere between about 0.8 and 9 billion PBMCs. For each donor, three plates each were used for CD4 naive and CD4 memory, two plates were used for CD8 naive, and one plate was used for CD8 memory. The study deeply sequenced blood TCR repertoires of roughly five healthy adults to estimate repertoire size and the extent of clonotype sharing between individuals. Libraries were prepared and TCR repertoires were sequenced by different laboratories using diverse techniques, in order to increase sequencing depth and limit assay-specific biases. Overall study outcomes, separate from this receptor: The genetic and exposure-history diversity represented was limited by the small number of donors. When a few donors were compared, the shared fraction of clonotypes was around 5% for naive CD4, 3% to 4% for naive CD8, 2% to 2.5% for memory CD4, and roughly 0.43% for memory CD8. Pairwise subsampling indicated that sequencing depth was expected to affect the degree of clonotype sharing among donors. Sampling was restricted to blood, and TCR repertoires in tissue are likely to differ from TCR repertoires in blood. Compared with non-shared clonotypes, clonotypes shared by all four sorted-subset donors had higher generation probabilities. Even with the large sequencing depth, rarefaction of the sorted-subset datasets indicated that sequencing was incomplete. Naive subsets generally had larger estimated clonotype richness than memory subsets did.

V lost 5 bases and J lost 2 bases; the stretch between them is 11 bases long. CDR3 length: 14 amino acids, cysteine to phenylalanine. Kept here is only the CDR3 DNA, which spans 42 bases and is read in frame from base 1. Reading the germline V gene gives CDR1 MNHEY and CDR2 SVGAGI. The sequence came from a man aged 18 to 29 in good health. Sample: naive CD4+ T cells sorted from blood. According to the study, the label for this sample's cell subset or site signals: CD45RA+ positively selected. The V and J genes are TRBV6-5 and TRBJ2-3; no confident D gene assignment can be made. The nucleotides are TGTGCCAGCAGTCGAGGACCATACACAGATACGCAGTATTTT. Its protein is CASSRGPYTDTQYF.